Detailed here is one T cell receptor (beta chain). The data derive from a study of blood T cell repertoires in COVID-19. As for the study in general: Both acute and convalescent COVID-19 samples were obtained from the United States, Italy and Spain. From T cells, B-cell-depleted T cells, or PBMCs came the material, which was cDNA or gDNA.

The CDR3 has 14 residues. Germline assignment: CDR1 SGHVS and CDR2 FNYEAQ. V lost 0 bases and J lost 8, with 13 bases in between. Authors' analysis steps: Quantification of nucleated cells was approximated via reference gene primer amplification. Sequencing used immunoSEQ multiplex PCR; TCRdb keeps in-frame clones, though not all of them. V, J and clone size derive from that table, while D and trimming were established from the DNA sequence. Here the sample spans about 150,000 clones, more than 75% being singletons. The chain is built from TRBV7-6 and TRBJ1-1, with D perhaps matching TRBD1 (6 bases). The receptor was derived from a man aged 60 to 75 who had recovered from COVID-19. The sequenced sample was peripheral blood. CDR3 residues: CASSLAVRGSEAFF. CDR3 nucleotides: TGTGCCAGCAGCTTAGCCGTCAGGGGAAGCGAAGCTTTCTTT.